A single sample gave rise to the 25 T cell receptor beta chains below, sequenced in a study of OX40 agonist ivuxolimab in advanced cancers. Produced via immunoSEQ multiplex PCR; TCRdb's table is partial and in-frame only. The sample includes fewer than 25,000 clones, 88% of them seen just once. This specimen was CD4+ or CD8+ T cells sorted from blood, taken in a trial of the OX40 agonist ivuxolimab. The receptors derive from an adult with an advanced solid tumor such as melanoma, head and neck, liver or kidney cancer.

The V and J genes are TRBV5-4 and TRBJ2-2; TRBD2 matches 9 bases. Per the germline V gene, CDR1 is SGHNT and CDR2 is YYREEE (reference sequence). This CDR3 has 16 residues. V dropped 2 bases and J dropped 2; count of bases not matched to a gene: 4. The CDR3, as DNA: TGTGCCAGCAGCTTCCCGCGGGGGGGCAACACCGGGGAGCTGTTTTTT. Translated: CASSFPRGGNTGELFF.

This clone was recorded only once. The chain couples TRBV15 to TRBJ1-2, with D hard to call. The CDR3 contains 15 residues. The V and J ends lost 0 bases and 4 bases respectively, with 12 bases between them. Germline CDR1 reads LNHNV; CDR2 reads YYDKDF (reference sequence). CDR3: CATSRDLRVTYGYTF. The CDR3, as DNA: TGTGCCACCAGCAGAGATCTGAGGGTGACCTATGGCTACACCTTC.

This chain links TRBV30 with TRBJ2-5, with 7 bases fitting TRBD2. Judging by the DNA end, TRBJ2-7 fits better; the J call may be wrong. The CDR3 is made up of 14 amino acids. Germline assignment: CDR1 GTSNPN and CDR2 SVGIG (reference sequence). This CDR3 reads CAWSSGGSSNEQYF. The CDR3 coding sequence is TGTGCCTGGAGTTCGGGCGGGAGTTCCAACGAGCAGTACTTC.

The chain recombines TRBV20-1 with TRBJ1-5; D gene unclear. The CDR3 has 11 amino acids. From germline, CDR1 is DFQATT and CDR2 SNEGSKA (reference sequence). Between the trimmed V and J ends, which lost 7 bases and 4 bases, there was a span of 8 bases. CDR3 loop: CSEAENQPQHF. CDR3 nucleotides: TGCAGTGAGGCGGAAAATCAGCCCCAGCATTTT.

The V call is TRBV7-9, the J call TRBJ1-1; no definite D call. This CDR3 comprises 13 residues. The germline CDR1 and CDR2 sequences are SEHNR and FQNEAQ (reference sequence). Trimming took off 4 bases at V and 0 bases at J, with 6 bases between the two ends. DNA of the CDR3: TGTGCCAGCAGCTGGAACATGAACACTGAAGCTTTCTTT. Protein product: CASSWNMNTEAFF.

This clone was detected only a few times. The V and J genes are TRBV5-1 and TRBJ1-2; maybe TRBD1 (6 bases). The germline V gene encodes CDR1 SGHRS and CDR2 YFSETQ. V lost 4 bases and J lost 0, with 19 bases in between. There are 17 residues in the CDR3. CDR3 in amino acids: CASSRGGNSLANYGYTF. CDR3 DNA: TGCGCCAGCAGCAGGGGGGGAAATTCGTTAGCTAACTATGGCTACACCTTC. Full variable domain (remainder filled in from reference TRBV5-1 and TRBJ1-2): KAGVTQTPRYLIKTRGQQVTLSCSPISGHRSVSWYQQTPGQGLQFLFEYFSETQRNKGNFPGRFSGRQFSNSRSEMNVSTLELGDSALYLCASSRGGNSLANYGYTFGSGTRLTVV.

This chain links TRBV4-1 with TRBJ1-4; 8 bases agree with TRBD1. The CDR3 sequence is 15 residues long. Per germline, CDR1 MGHRA and CDR2 YSYEKL. J lost 8 bases, V lost 2 bases, and 7 bases had no gene match. The CDR3, as DNA: TGCGCCAGCAGCCAACGGACAGGGTGGTCGGAAAAACTGTTTTTT. Translation: CASSQRTGWSEKLFF.

The rearrangement links TRBV12-5 to TRBJ2-7; a weak D match, TRBD1 (6 bases). There are 13 residues in the CDR3. Germline lookup yields CDR1 LGHNT and CDR2 FRNRAP. Trimming shortened V by 6 bases and J by 3 bases, and 12 bases separated the two germline ends. The DNA for the CDR3 is TGTGCTAGTGGACAGGGAGCGGTCTACGAGCAGTACTTC. Translation: CASGQGAVYEQYF.

CDR3 bases: TGCGCCAGCAGCTTGGGGACGCGACATGAATTCTTC. It yields the protein CASSLGTRHEFF. The V gene is TRBV5-1, the J gene TRBJ2-1; D unclear. V was trimmed by 0 bases and J by 16 bases, leaving 14 bases between them. The germline V gene encodes CDR1 SGHRS and CDR2 YFSETQ. This CDR3 is built from 12 residues.

The chain couples TRBV6-4 to TRBJ2-5; 12 bases are shared with TRBD1. V trimming: 8 bases; J trimming: 0 bases; junction bases outside the gene matches: 16. Germline V CDR1 and CDR2: MRHNA, SNTAGT. The length of the CDR3 is 19 residues. For the CDR3, the DNA is TGTGCCAGCGATAGACCGGGACAGGGGGCTTCACCGTACCAAGAGACCCAGTACTTC. Protein product: CASDRPGQGASPYQETQYF.

The chain couples TRBV6-5 to TRBJ2-3; 10 nucleotides match TRBD2. Germline V CDR1 and CDR2: MNHEY, SVGAGI. Germline trimming cut 5 bases from V and 5 bases from J; bases unmatched to any gene: 4. This CDR3 has 14 amino acids. CDR3 nucleotides: TGTGCCAGCAGTCTAGCGGGAGATGGAGATACGCAGTATTTT. This translates into CASSLAGDGDTQYF.

This clone occurred a few times. The gene calls are TRBV7-9 and TRBJ2-1; tentatively, D is TRBD1 (5 bases). There are 16 residues in the CDR3. CDR1 and CDR2 from the germline V gene are SEHNR and FQNEAQ (reference sequence). V lost 4 bases, J lost 2 bases, and 15 bases lay in between. This CDR3 reads CASSSDRTPTYNEQFF. As DNA, the CDR3 is TGTGCCAGCAGCTCGGATCGGACACCGACCTACAATGAGCAGTTCTTC.

The CDR3 is CSVEGQIYNEQFF. CDR3 nucleotides: TGCAGCGTGGAGGGCCAGATTTACAATGAGCAGTTCTTC. This chain connects TRBV29-1 to TRBJ2-1; D might be TRBD2 (6 bases). The V end was cut by 6 bases, the J end by 4 bases, with 13 bases between. Looked up from germline, CDR1 is SQVTM and CDR2 is ANQGSEA. CDR3 size: 13 residues.

The V and J genes are TRBV18 and TRBJ1-2; possible D gene TRBD1, 5 bases. Looked up from germline, CDR1 is KGHSH and CDR2 is LQKENI. V was pared by 1 base and J by 3 bases, with 30 bases between. This CDR3 is 21 amino acids long. CDR3 sequence (DNA): TGTGCCAGCTCACCACTGCCCGCCGGACAAAGGGACTCTTTACATCACTATGGCTACACCTTC. Translating it yields CASSPLPAGQRDSLHHYGYTF.

This chain connects TRBV29-1 to TRBJ1-4; D not certain. V gave up 4 bases and J gave up 4 bases, with 7 bases separating them. Germline V CDR1 and CDR2: SQVTM, ANQGSEA. This CDR3 spans 12 amino acids. CDR3 loop: CSVVRDNEKLFF. DNA of the CDR3: TGCAGCGTTGTAAGGGATAATGAAAAACTGTTTTTT. Filled out from reference TRBV29-1 and TRBJ1-4, the complete variable domain reads SAVISQKPSRDICQRGTSLTIQCQVDSQVTMMFWYRQQPGQSLTLIATANQGSEATYESGFVIDKFPISRPNLTFSTLTVSNMSPEDSSIYLCSVVRDNEKLFFGSGTQLSVL.

This sequence joins TRBV30 and TRBJ1-2; no clear D gene. This CDR3 has 10 residues. Germline V gene data show CDR1 as GTSNPN and CDR2 as SVGIG (reference sequence). V was clipped by 7 bases and J by 2 bases, with 5 bases between them. CDR3 in amino acids: CALQNYGYTF. CDR3 DNA sequence: TGTGCCTTACAGAACTATGGCTACACCTTC.

This chain links TRBV7-2 with TRBJ1-5; 10 bases are a match to TRBD1. The CDR3 extends over 16 amino acids. CDR1 SGHTA and CDR2 FQGNSA come from the germline V gene. Trimming took 5 bases from V and 3 from J; bases not matched to a gene: 7. CDR3 coding DNA: TGTGCCAGCAGCCCGGGACAGGGGCTTAACAATCAGCCCCAGCATTTT. Its protein product is CASSPGQGLNNQPQHF.

J is TRBJ1-1 and V is TRBV30; no clear D. Trimming stripped 0 bases from V and 8 bases from J, with 7 bases between. The CDR3 contains 11 residues. The germline CDR1 and CDR2 sequences are GTSNPN and SVGIG (reference sequence). The CDR3 loop is CAWSVWEEAFF. The CDR3 nucleotides are TGTGCCTGGAGTGTATGGGAAGAAGCTTTCTTT. Together with reference TRBV30 and TRBJ1-1, the CDR3 gives the full variable domain: SQTIHQWPATLVQPVGSPLSLECTVEGTSNPNLYWYRQAAGRGLQLLFYSVGIGQISSEVPQNLSASRPQDRQFILSSKKLLLSDSGFYLCAWSVWEEAFFGQGTRLTVV.

The chain joins TRBV5-6 to TRBJ1-4; D perhaps matches TRBD1 (6 bases). CDR1 SGHDT and CDR2 YYEEEE come from the germline V gene. The CDR3 is 15 amino acids. Trimming cost V 4 bases and J 8 bases, with 18 bases left between them. The DNA for the CDR3 is TGTGCCAGCAGCCCCCGGGAGGGGGGGGTGGAAAAACTGTTTTTT. It is translated as CASSPREGGVEKLFF. Looking up the rest from reference TRBV5-6 and TRBJ1-4 gives the full variable domain: DAGVTQSPTHLIKTRGQQVTLRCSPKSGHDTVSWYQQALGQGPQFIFQYYEEEERQRGNFPDRFSGHQFPNYSSELNVNALLLGDSALYLCASSPREGGVEKLFFGSGTQLSVL.

This clone was found a few times. The chain uses TRBV11-2 and TRBJ1-6, with 7 positions matching TRBD1. The germline CDR1 and CDR2 sequences are SGHAT and FQNNGV. CDR3 length: 15 residues. V was pared by 5 bases and J by 10 bases, with 11 bases of the junction left unmatched. The CDR3: CASSDRQGILSPLHF. The DNA for the CDR3 is TGTGCCAGCAGCGACCGACAGGGAATATTGTCACCCCTCCACTTT.

By sample fraction, this clone is medium-sized. The CDR3 protein is CASSWGLAGGLGYEQYF. The CDR3 bases are TGTGCCAGCAGCTGGGGACTAGCGGGGGGATTAGGGTACGAGCAGTACTTC. The V gene is TRBV7-8, the J gene TRBJ2-7; 15 bases map to TRBD2. The CDR3 covers 17 residues. Trimming removed 4 bases from V and 4 bases from J; junction bases left unmatched: 8. The germline gives CDR1 SGHVS, CDR2 FQNEAQ.

The rearrangement uses TRBV5-8 and TRBJ1-4; the D is unclear. This CDR3 has 16 residues. Trimming shortened V by 6 bases and J by 3 bases, and 18 bases separated the two germline ends. Germline CDR1 is SGHTS and CDR2 is YDEGEE. DNA of the CDR3: TGTGCCAGCACGCCCCGGTCGGGAAGAGCTAATGAAAAACTGTTTTTT. As protein: CASTPRSGRANEKLFF.

In regard to this clone: A junction boundary mismatches the germline segment, possibly from a read error. This chain links TRBV18 with TRBJ2-1; 9 bases align to TRBD1. CDR3 size: 16 residues. Germline V CDR1 and CDR2: KGHSH, LQKENI. CDR3 coding DNA: TGTGCCAGCTCACCACCGGTTTGGGACAGGGAAGAGCAACATATCTTC. Translating gives CASSPPVWDREEQHIF.

This sequence joins TRBV19 and TRBJ1-1; D perhaps matches TRBD1 (6 bases). CDR3 size: 16 residues. The germline V and J ends were trimmed by 4 bases and 6 bases, with 21 bases remaining between them. In germline, CDR1 is LNHDA, CDR2 SQIVND (reference sequence). CDR3 residues: CASSKGRGNRVPEAFF. The CDR3 nucleotides are TGTGCCAGTAGTAAAGGTCGGGGTAACAGGGTTCCTGAAGCTTTCTTT.

The chain couples TRBV5-1 to TRBJ1-1, with D uncertain. Germline V gives CDR1 SGHRS, CDR2 YFSETQ. The CDR3 extends over 13 amino acids. Trimming shortened V by 4 bases and J by 1 base, and 8 bases separated the two germline ends. The DNA of the CDR3 is TGCGCCAGCAGCCCGGGTACGAACACTGAAGCTTTCTTT. Its protein is CASSPGTNTEAFF. Complete variable domain (other parts from reference TRBV5-1 and TRBJ1-1): KAGVTQTPRYLIKTRGQQVTLSCSPISGHRSVSWYQQTPGQGLQFLFEYFSETQRNKGNFPGRFSGRQFSNSRSEMNVSTLELGDSALYLCASSPGTNTEAFFGQGTRLTVV.